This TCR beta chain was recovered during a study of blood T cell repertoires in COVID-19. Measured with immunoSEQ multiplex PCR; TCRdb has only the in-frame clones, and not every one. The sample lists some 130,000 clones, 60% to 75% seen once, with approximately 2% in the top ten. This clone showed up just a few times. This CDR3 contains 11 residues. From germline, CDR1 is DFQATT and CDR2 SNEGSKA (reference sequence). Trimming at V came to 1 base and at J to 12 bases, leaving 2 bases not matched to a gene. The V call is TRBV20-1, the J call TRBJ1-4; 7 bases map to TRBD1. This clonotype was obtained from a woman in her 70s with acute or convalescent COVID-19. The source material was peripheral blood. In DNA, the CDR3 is TGCAGTGCTAGAGTCCAGGGGGAACTGTTTTTT. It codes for CSARVQGELFF.